Below, 2 T cell receptor beta chains from the same sample are listed, as sequenced in a study of a mutant IDH1 vaccine in newly diagnosed glioma. Profiled with immunoSEQ multiplex PCR; TCRdb holds only in-frame clones, not every one. This sample has about 63,000 clones, with around 88% found just once. Specified time point: baseline, week 1 (first vaccination visit). Treatment of the sample: pre-vaccination baseline after standard-of-care therapy. Specimen: peripheral blood mononuclear cells (PBMCs), collected from a glioma patient treated with radiotherapy, temozolomide or both. These receptor sequences come from a woman between 18 and 30 years old with glioma. Some clones in this sample may be carry-over from other donors' samples.

The V and J genes are TRBV5-6 and TRBJ2-7, with D unresolved. Germline loops: CDR1 SGHDT, CDR2 YYEEEE. V lost 4 bases and J lost 3, with 17 bases in between. The CDR3 loop spans 15 amino acids. CDR3 loop: CASSTRRMVLYEQYF. In nucleotides, the CDR3 is TGTGCCAGCAGCACTCGGAGAATGGTCCTCTACGAGCAGTACTTC.

The gene calls are TRBV9 and TRBJ1-2, with D possibly being TRBD1 (5 bases). Germline-derived CDR1 and CDR2 are SGDLS and YYNGEE. The CDR3 runs to 14 residues. The germline V and J ends were trimmed by 4 bases and 2 bases, with 12 bases remaining between them. The CDR3 nucleotides are TGTGCCAGCAGCTCACCCACAGGCAACTATGGCTACACCTTC. Residues: CASSSPTGNYGYTF.